The 21 T cell receptor beta chains presented below share a single source sample, sequenced in a study of cytomegalovirus exposure and HLA in healthy donors. This PCR relied on a set of 60 Vbeta primers and 13 Jbeta primers. The data were produced by immunoSEQ multiplex PCR, yet TCRdb's version contains in-frame clones alone and is incomplete. In the table there are about 160,000 clones, approximately 79% of which are singletons. The sequencing sample was made of PBMCs. These receptors all stem from a middle-aged man in good health and CMV-seropositive.

The chain combines TRBV7-6 with TRBJ1-1; 7 nucleotides line up with TRBD1. The CDR3 is made up of 16 amino acids. With V trimmed by 0 bases and J by 2 bases, 6 bases remained unmatched. Germline CDR1 and CDR2: SGHVS and FNYEAQ. This CDR3 reads CASSLARGIGNTEAFF. The CDR3 bases are TGTGCCAGCAGCTTAGCCAGGGGGATAGGCAACACTGAAGCTTTCTTT.

Worth noting for this clone: The sample contains more than one DNA sequence encoding this CDR3. CDR3 DNA sequence: TGTGCCAGCAGCCTCACAGGTACCGGGGAGCTGTTTTTT. The encoded protein is CASSLTGTGELFF. V is TRBV7-2 and J is TRBJ2-2; tentatively, D is TRBD1 (5 bases). Trimming took 5 bases from V and 5 from J, leaving 9 bases between them. CDR3 length equals 13 residues. From germline, CDR1 is SGHTA and CDR2 FQGNSA. The variable domain in full, with the rest retrieved from reference TRBV7-2 and TRBJ2-2, is GAGVSQSPSNKVTEKGKDVELRCDPISGHTALYWYRQSLGQGLEFLIYFQGNSAPDKSGLPSDRFSAERTGGSVSTLTIQRTQQEDSAVYLCASSLTGTGELFFGEGSRLTVL.

The V and J genes are TRBV27 and TRBJ1-3, with TRBD1 as a possible D gene (5 bases). The CDR3 spans 16 residues. Germline V lookup: CDR1 MNHEY, CDR2 SMNVEV (reference sequence). Between the trimmed V and J ends, which lost 5 bases and 4 bases, there was a span of 18 bases. The CDR3 bases are TGTGCCAGCAGTCTTCGCCCTCAGGGTTCGGGAAACACCATATATTTT. As protein: CASSLRPQGSGNTIYF.

The chain joins TRBV4-2 to TRBJ2-5, with 13 bases lining up with TRBD2. The CDR3 totals 16 residues. The V and J ends lost 2 bases and 4 bases, in that order; junction bases with no gene match: 4. Germline V gene lookup returns CDR1 LGHNA and CDR2 YNFKEQ. The DNA for the CDR3 is TGTGCCAGCAGCCAACCAACTAGCGGGGGGGGAGAGACCCAGTACTTC. Protein product: CASSQPTSGGGETQYF.

This sequence joins TRBV29-1 and TRBJ2-2; 10 bases match TRBD1. CDR3 length: 16 residues. V lost 3 bases, J lost 4 bases, and 8 bases stayed unmatched. The germline V gene encodes CDR1 SQVTM and CDR2 ANQGSEA. The CDR3 coding sequence is TGCAGCGTTGACGGTATCGGGACAGGGGCCACCGGGGAGCTGTTTTTT. Amino acids: CSVDGIGTGATGELFF.

The CDR3 is CASSRSRGIDEQYF. CDR3 DNA: TGTGCCAGCAGCCGATCTAGGGGTATCGACGAGCAGTACTTC. This sequence joins TRBV5-6 and TRBJ2-7, with TRBD1 as a possible D gene (5 bases). V was shortened by 4 bases and J by 5 bases, with 16 bases between the two germline ends. Germline V lookup: CDR1 SGHDT, CDR2 YYEEEE. The CDR3 length is 14 residues.

The rearrangement uses TRBV18 and TRBJ1-6, with TRBD1 matching over 9 bases. CDR1 is KGHSH, CDR2 LQKENI, per germline. The CDR3 extends over 15 amino acids. V shed 5 bases, J shed 10 bases, and the junction held 9 bases outside the gene matches. The CDR3 spells CASSTLQGANSPLHF. CDR3 bases: TGTGCCAGCTCAACCTTACAGGGGGCAAACTCACCCCTCCACTTT.

The rearrangement uses TRBV7-9 and TRBJ1-5; 9 nucleotides line up with TRBD1. The V and J ends lost 3 bases and 5 bases, in that order; junction bases with no gene match: 2. The CDR3 runs 14 residues. The V gene's germline CDR1 is SEHNR and CDR2 FQNEAQ (reference sequence). This CDR3 reads CASSLGTGYQPQHF. The CDR3 DNA is TGTGCCAGCAGCTTGGGGACAGGGTATCAGCCCCAGCATTTT.

The chain uses TRBV19 and TRBJ2-5; the match to TRBD1 covers 7 bases. CDR3 length: 14 amino acids. Germline V gives CDR1 LNHDA, CDR2 SQIVND (reference sequence). V lost 10 bases to trimming and J lost 0 bases; unmatched junction nucleotides: 8. The CDR3 DNA reads as TGTGCCACCCGGGACAGCCTGTACCAAGAGACCCAGTACTTC. Its translation is CATRDSLYQETQYF.

The chain carries TRBV9 and TRBJ2-2; 8 bases agree with TRBD2. The CDR3 loop spans 15 amino acids. J was trimmed by 6 bases and V by 4 bases; bases with no gene match: 8. Germline V gives CDR1 SGDLS, CDR2 YYNGEE. CDR3 amino acids: CASSLRGAAAGELFF. CDR3 coding DNA: TGTGCCAGCAGCCTGCGGGGGGCGGCGGCCGGGGAGCTGTTTTTT.

The rearrangement links TRBV11-3 to TRBJ2-1; TRBD1 agrees at 7 bases. J lost 2 bases, V lost 5 bases, and 3 bases had no gene match. This CDR3 region has 14 residues. CDR1 and CDR2 (germline): SGHNT, YENEEA. The CDR3 DNA reads as TGTGCCAGCAGCCTCGGGACAGCCTACAATGAGCAGTTCTTC. Translated, it gives CASSLGTAYNEQFF.

V gene TRBV5-1 combines with J gene TRBJ2-3; TRBD1 agrees at 8 bases. The CDR3 runs to 15 residues. V shed 5 bases and J 3 bases; nucleotides not matched to a gene: 8. CDR1 and CDR2 (germline): SGHRS, YFSETQ. This CDR3 is CASSHGQGATDTQYF. The CDR3 nucleotides read TGCGCCAGCAGTCACGGGCAGGGGGCTACAGATACGCAGTATTTT.

This rearrangement joins TRBV6-1 to TRBJ1-5; 8 positions match TRBD1. The junction had 11 bases not matched to a gene; V was cut back by 7 bases and J by 6 bases. The CDR3 is made up of 15 amino acids. The germline V gene has CDR1 MNHNS and CDR2 SASEGT. The CDR3 DNA reads TGTGCCAGCACCCTCTCAGGGGGCGAAGGTCAGCCCCAGCATTTT. Its protein is CASTLSGGEGQPQHF.

The chain is built from TRBV9 and TRBJ2-7; 11 bases are shared with TRBD1. This CDR3 region has 15 residues. Germline V gene data show CDR1 as SGDLS and CDR2 as YYNGEE. V was pared by 2 bases and J by 6 bases, with 7 bases of the junction left unmatched. This CDR3 reads CASSVGTGGSSEQYF. The CDR3, as DNA: TGTGCCAGCAGCGTCGGGACAGGGGGTTCGTCCGAGCAGTACTTC. Combining the CDR3 with reference TRBV9 and TRBJ2-7 gives the whole variable domain DSGVTQTPKHLITATGQRVTLRCSPRSGDLSVYWYQQSLDQGLQFLIQYYNGEERAKGNILERFSAQQFPDLHSELNLSSLELGDSALYFCASSVGTGGSSEQYFGPGTRLTVT.

V is TRBV6-6 and J is TRBJ1-2, with 8 bases lining up with TRBD1. Germline V CDR1 and CDR2: MNHNY, SVGAGI (reference sequence). The length of the CDR3 is 15 residues. The V gene end was trimmed by 4 bases and the J gene end by 3 bases; junction bases not matched to a gene: 7. The CDR3: CASSFKTGEYYGYTF. CDR3 sequence (DNA): TGTGCCAGCAGTTTTAAGACAGGGGAGTACTATGGCTACACCTTC.

This rearrangement joins TRBV7-2 to TRBJ1-4, with D tentatively TRBD1 (5 bases). CDR1 and CDR2 (germline): SGHTA, FQGNSA. This CDR3 has 15 residues. Deletions cut 6 bases from V and 8 bases from J, with 19 bases between. CDR3 loop: CASRPPGVPGEKLFF. The DNA for the CDR3 is TGTGCCAGCAGACCCCCGGGGGTTCCGGGGGAAAAACTGTTTTTT. The full variable domain, its missing parts supplied by reference TRBV7-2 and TRBJ1-4, is GAGVSQSPSNKVTEKGKDVELRCDPISGHTALYWYRQSLGQGLEFLIYFQGNSAPDKSGLPSDRFSAERTGGSVSTLTIQRTQQEDSAVYLCASRPPGVPGEKLFFGSGTQLSVL.

The chain couples TRBV7-9 to TRBJ1-2; 8 bases fit TRBD1. Germline CDR1 and CDR2: SEHNR and FQNEAQ (reference sequence). The CDR3 length is 13 residues. With V trimmed by 4 bases and J by 8 bases, 6 bases remained unmatched. CDR3 nucleotides: TGTGCCAGCAGCTCGGGACAGGCCGGCGGCTACACCTTC. Its translation is CASSSGQAGGYTF.

A few counts support this clone. V gene TRBV9 combines with J gene TRBJ2-3, with 10 bases aligning to TRBD1. In germline, CDR1 is SGDLS, CDR2 YYNGEE. The V gene end was trimmed by 2 bases and the J gene end by 4 bases; junction bases not matched to a gene: 7. The CDR3 is 16 residues long. The CDR3 sequence: CASSVRWDRGADTQYF. The DNA of the CDR3 is TGTGCCAGCAGCGTTCGGTGGGACAGGGGTGCAGATACGCAGTATTTT.

This chain connects TRBV4-2 to TRBJ1-4, with D maybe TRBD1 (5 bases). CDR3 size: 16 residues. The germline CDR1 and CDR2 sequences are LGHNA and YNFKEQ. The ends were cut back, 4 bases at V and 7 bases at J, with 19 bases in the middle. The CDR3 here is CASSRGAREGGEKLFF. The CDR3 nucleotides read TGTGCCAGCAGCCGAGGGGCGCGGGAGGGCGGTGAAAAACTGTTTTTT.

The CDR3, as DNA: TGTGCCAGCAGCTCGGCGGGAGACTATGGCTACACCTTC. The encoded protein is CASSSAGDYGYTF. The chain carries TRBV7-2 and TRBJ1-2; D unclear. V was pared by 4 bases and J by 3 bases, with 9 bases between. There are 13 residues in the CDR3. Per germline, CDR1 SGHTA and CDR2 FQGNSA.

This clone has only a few counts. V usage is TRBV2 and J usage is TRBJ2-3; D might be TRBD2 (7 bases). Per the germline V gene, CDR1 is SNHLY and CDR2 is FYNNEI. Trimming cost V 6 bases and J 2 bases, with 15 bases left between them. This CDR3 contains 15 residues. This CDR3 is CASRGGELHTDTQYF. The CDR3 coding sequence is TGTGCCAGCAGAGGGGGGGAATTACACACAGATACGCAGTATTTT.